These T cell receptor beta chains were read from a single sample in a study of patients and donors after allogeneic stem cell transplantation. MiXCR, run by TCRdb on the RT-PCR reads, gives a single entry per CDR3 protein. This sample yields about 160,000 distinct CDR3 sequences, of which about 36% are seen a single time; around half belongs to the top ten. The specimen sequenced was blood, either unsorted or a sorted T cell fraction (not recorded which). These receptor sequences come from a human donor who was either an allogeneic HSCT recipient or a stem cell or donor lymphocyte infusion donor (not recorded which). It is not recorded whose cells these are; they may come from a transplant donor. Each CDR3 is given with its conserved first and last residue. A D gene is named only where the DNA matches it firmly. Size values are once, few and many counts, or a class for expanded clones, and some rows have none.

j_call v_call clone_size d_call cdr3_nt cdr3_aa
TRBJ2-2 TRBV7-9 - - TGTGCCAGCCCCCCGGGTACTTCTGGTGCCGGGGAGCTGTTTTTT CASPPGTSGAGELFF
TRBJ1-2 TRBV12-3/TRBV12-4 many - TGTGCCAGCAGTTTATTTCGGGGCTACACCTTC CASSLFRGYTF
TRBJ1-2 TRBV24-1 - - TGTGCCACCAGTCGGGACACTTCTAACTATGGCTACACCTTC CATSRDTSNYGYTF
TRBJ1-1 TRBV12-3/TRBV12-4 - - TGTGCCAGCAGTTACTGCAGGGAGGGGGACACTGAAGCTTTCTTT CASSYCREGDTEAFF
TRBJ1-5 TRBV20-1 few TRBD1 TGCAGTGCTGACAGGGATAGCAATCAGCCCCAGCATTTT CSADRDSNQPQHF
TRBJ1-5 TRBV12-3/TRBV12-4 - - TGTGCCAGCAGCCTGAGGGGGGGCGCGGGGAATCAGCCCCAGCATTTT CASSLRGGAGNQPQHF
TRBJ1-3 TRBV4-3 few - TGCGCCAGCAGCCAATGGGTACAGGGCAGCTCTGGAAACACCATATATTTT CASSQWVQGSSGNTIYF
TRBJ1-5 TRBV3-1 - - TGTGCCAGCAGCTCCCGGACAATTGGGCCCCAGCATTTT CASSSRTIGPQHF
TRBJ2-2 TRBV3-1 - - TGTGCCAGCAGCCTCCTCGTCGGGGAGCTGTTTTTT CASSLLVGELFF
TRBJ1-3 TRBV12-3/TRBV12-4 - TRBD1 TGTGCCAGCAGTCCGGGACAGGGCAGGTACACCATATATTTT CASSPGQGRYTIYF
TRBJ1-6 TRBV20-1 - - TGCAGCGGGGGGCCAGGGGCCGGTAGTTCACCCCTCCACTTT CSGGPGAGSSPLHF
TRBJ2-2 TRBV20-1 - - TGCAGTGCTAGAGAGAAGTCCTTCGCCGGGGAGCTGTTTTTT CSAREKSFAGELFF
TRBJ1-4 TRBV13 - - TGTGCCAGCAGCTACTACACCCCGGGGTCTAATGAAAAACTGTTTTTT CASSYYTPGSNEKLFF
TRBJ2-1 TRBV27 few - TGTGCCAGCAGGCAGGGAGCCTACAATGAGCAGTTCTTC CASRQGAYNEQFF
TRBJ1-6 TRBV7-7 many - TGTGCTAGCAGCGAGGGGGGGGGCATACGGAATTCACCCCTCCACTTT CASSEGGGIRNSPLHF
TRBJ1-5 TRBV12-3/TRBV12-4 - - TGTGCCAGCAGTTTTGGCAGCAACCTCAATCAGCCCCAGCATTTT CASSFGSNLNQPQHF
TRBJ2-1 TRBV12-3/TRBV12-4 - - TGTGCCAGCACTCTGGTAGGAGAGCAGTTCTTC CASTLVGEQFF
TRBJ2-1 TRBV12-3/TRBV12-4 few TRBD1 TGTGCCAGCAGTTTTGGTCAGGGGGCGTACAATGAGCAGTTCTTC CASSFGQGAYNEQFF
TRBJ1-6 TRBV6-6 few - TGTGCCAGCAGGCCTCCTGAGCGACGACCCCTCCACTTT CASRPPERRPLHF
TRBJ2-5 TRBV28 once - TGTGCCAGCAGTCTAACTCCGGGACTGGGGGAAGAGACCCAGTACTTC CASSLTPGLGEETQYF
TRBJ2-1 TRBV12-3/TRBV12-4 - - TGTGCCGTTGGGGGGCCCCGTTACAATGAGCAGTTCTTC CAVGGPRYNEQFF
TRBJ1-1 TRBV5-6 - - TGTGCCAGCAGCTTGGACAGGGTTTACTTGAACACTGAAGCTTTCTTT CASSLDRVYLNTEAFF
TRBJ1-5 TRBV28 - - TGTGCCAGCAGTATTTCACAGGGCTTTAGCGATCAGCCCCAGCATTTT CASSISQGFSDQPQHF
TRBJ1-1 TRBV3-1 few - TGTGCCAGCAGCCAACGGGACACCCTACCTGAAGCTTTCTTT CASSQRDTLPEAFF
TRBJ2-5 TRBV11-2 few TRBD2 TGTGCCAGCAGCTTAAGGGGTAGCGGGGTCGAGACCCAGTACTTC CASSLRGSGVETQYF
TRBJ1-1 TRBV6-1 few - TGTGCCAGCAGACCCCGGGACACACGGAACACTGAAGCTTTCTTT CASRPRDTRNTEAFF
TRBJ1-1 TRBV12-3/TRBV12-4 few - TGTGCCAGCAGCCAACGACTGGGCGCTGAAGCTTTCTTT CASSQRLGAEAFF
TRBJ1-5 TRBV20-1 - - TGCAGTGCTCGCCGGTCGATTGGTAATCAGCCCCAGCATTTT CSARRSIGNQPQHF
TRBJ1-4 TRBV27 few - TGTGCCAGCAGTTTATGGGCCAGCTTGAATGAAAAACTGTTTTTT CASSLWASLNEKLFF
TRBJ1-2 TRBV29-1 once - TGCAGCGTTGTACGGTCTAGCGGCTACACCTTC CSVVRSSGYTF
TRBJ2-3 TRBV14 - - TGTGCCAGCAGCCAAGATCTCGGACAGTTCACAGATACGCAGTATTTT CASSQDLGQFTDTQYF
TRBJ1-1 TRBV9 few - TGTGCCAGCAGCGCCCTAGAGATGGTTTTGAACACTGAAGCTTTCTTT CASSALEMVLNTEAFF
TRBJ2-1 TRBV6-1 - - TGTGCCAGCTCCAGGGGTATCGAGCAGTTCTTC CASSRGIEQFF
TRBJ1-1 TRBV6-5 few - TGTGCCAGCAGTTACTTCGGGGGCGCAAACACTGAAGCTTTCTTT CASSYFGGANTEAFF
TRBJ1-1 TRBV10-3 few - TGTGCCATCAGTGATAGGACGGCCAACACTGAAGCTTTCTTT CAISDRTANTEAFF
TRBJ1-4 TRBV6-5 many - TGTGCCAGCAGTTTAGGAGGACTGAATGAAAAACTGTTTTTT CASSLGGLNEKLFF
TRBJ1-1 TRBV6-5 - - TGTGCCAGCAGTTACTCTGGGCCCGAGGGAACTGAAGCTTTCTTT CASSYSGPEGTEAFF
TRBJ2-2 TRBV6-5 - - TGTGCCAGCAGACGGGACCCAAACACCGGGGAGCTGTTTTTT CASRRDPNTGELFF
TRBJ2-1 TRBV3-1 - - TGTGCCAGCAGCCAAGGGTATCACACCAATGAGCAGTTCTTC CASSQGYHTNEQFF
TRBJ1-6 TRBV6-2/TRBV6-3 - - TGTGCCAGCAGTTACGGCGAAATCCTCAGCACGGATTCACCCCTCCACTTT CASSYGEILSTDSPLHF
TRBJ2-5 TRBV4-2 once - TGTGCCAGCAGTGACACACCGAACCAAGAGACCCAGTACTTC CASSDTPNQETQYF
TRBJ2-5 TRBV6-1 - TRBD2 TGTGCCAGCAGTGAGGGACTAGCGGGGAGCCAAGAGACCCAGTACTTC CASSEGLAGSQETQYF
TRBJ1-4 TRBV6-2/TRBV6-3 few - TGTGCCAGCAGTTTGGATACGGCTAATGAAAAACTGTTTTTT CASSLDTANEKLFF
TRBJ1-2 TRBV7-8 - TRBD1 TGTGCCAGCAGCCCGGAAGACAGGGGCCTCCCCAACTATGGCTACACCTTC CASSPEDRGLPNYGYTF
TRBJ1-4 TRBV2 few TRBD1 TGTGCCAGCAGCCCCGACAGGGAAGGACTGTTTTTT CASSPDREGLFF
TRBJ2-5 TRBV6-5 few - TGTGCCAGCAGCTCGGCAGTGCGAGAGACCCAGTACTTC CASSSAVRETQYF
TRBJ2-7 TRBV12-3/TRBV12-4 few - TGTGCCAGCAGTTATACATCCTACGAGCAGTACTTC CASSYTSYEQYF
TRBJ1-4 TRBV7-9 - - TGTGCCAGCAGCTTAGCGGCCCTCAAGGCTGAAAAACTGTTTTTT CASSLAALKAEKLFF
TRBJ2-3 TRBV24-1 - - TGTGCCACCAGTGATTTGGGTAGCGGAGGCGATACGCAGTATTTT CATSDLGSGGDTQYF
TRBJ1-5 TRBV12-3/TRBV12-4 few - TGTGCCAGCAGTTTAACGCTAGGAGGGGCTCGGAATCAGCCCCAGCATTTT CASSLTLGGARNQPQHF
TRBJ2-3 TRBV21-1 once - TGTGCAGCAGCAAATTGCCCCCTCCAGGATAGCACAGATACGCAGTATTTT CAAANCPLQDSTDTQYF